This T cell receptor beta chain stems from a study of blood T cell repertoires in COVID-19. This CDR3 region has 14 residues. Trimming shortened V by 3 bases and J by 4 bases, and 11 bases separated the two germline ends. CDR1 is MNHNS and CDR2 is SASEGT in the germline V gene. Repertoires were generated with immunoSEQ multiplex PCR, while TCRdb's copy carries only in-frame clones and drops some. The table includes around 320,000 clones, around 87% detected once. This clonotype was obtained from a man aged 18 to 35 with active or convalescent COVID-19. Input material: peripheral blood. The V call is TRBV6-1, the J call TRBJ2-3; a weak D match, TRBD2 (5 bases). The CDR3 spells CASSDGLAPDTQYF. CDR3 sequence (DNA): TGTGCCAGCAGTGATGGTCTAGCACCAGATACGCAGTATTTT.